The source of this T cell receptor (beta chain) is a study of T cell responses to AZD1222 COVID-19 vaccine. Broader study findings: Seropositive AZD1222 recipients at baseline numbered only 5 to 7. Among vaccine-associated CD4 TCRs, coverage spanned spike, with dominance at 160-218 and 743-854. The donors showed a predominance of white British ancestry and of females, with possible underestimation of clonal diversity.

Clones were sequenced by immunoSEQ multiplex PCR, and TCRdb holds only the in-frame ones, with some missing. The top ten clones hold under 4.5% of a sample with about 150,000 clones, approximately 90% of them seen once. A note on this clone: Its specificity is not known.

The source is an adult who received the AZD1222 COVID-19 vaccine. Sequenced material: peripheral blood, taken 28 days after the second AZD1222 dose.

CDR3 in amino acids: CASSPGPRPYQPQHF. Here the CDR3 DNA reads TGCGCCAGCAGCCCCGGGCCTCGTCCCTATCAGCCCCAGCATTTT. V gene TRBV4-1 combines with J gene TRBJ1-5; D unclear. This CDR3 contains 15 residues. Trimming stripped 4 bases from V and 5 bases from J, with 15 bases between. CDR1 and CDR2 (germline): MGHRA, YSYEKL.